Each of the 15 T cell receptor beta chains below was sequenced from the same sample in a study of T cell repertoires in cytomegalovirus infection. Using its own MiXCR run on the reads, TCRdb lists one record per CDR3 protein. The sample lists more than 110,000 distinct CDR3 sequences, around 30% occurring once. The antigens these receptors bind are not known. The specimen comprised CD8+ T cells from cultured PBMCs, sampled from culture after CMV antigen stimulation. These receptors were collected from a human donor in good health (CMV status not recorded). Some clones in this sample may be carry-over from other donors' samples.

The V call is TRBV7-6, the J call TRBJ1-1; a weak D match, TRBD1 (6 bases). From germline, CDR1 is SGHVS and CDR2 FNYEAQ. V gave up 1 base and J gave up 9 bases, with 12 bases separating them. The CDR3 sequence is 13 residues long. The CDR3 sequence: CASSLVDGGKAFF. The CDR3 nucleotides read TGTGCCAGCAGCTTAGTGGATGGGGGCAAAGCTTTCTTT.

The chain carries TRBV27 and TRBJ2-3; TRBD2 aligns across 14 bases. Looked up from germline, CDR1 is MNHEY and CDR2 is SMNVEV (reference sequence). After removal of 7 bases from V and 5 bases from J, the junction contained 8 bases not matched to a gene. The CDR3 contains 16 residues. The CDR3 is CASTPTSGGAGDTQYF. CDR3 sequence (DNA): TGTGCCAGCACCCCGACTAGCGGGGGGGCCGGAGATACGCAGTATTTT.

The V call is TRBV12-3 or TRBV12-4, the J call TRBJ1-5; weak D call: TRBD1 (5 bases). The V end lost 6 bases, the J end lost 0 bases, and 12 bases lay between the germline ends. The CDR3 runs 15 residues. The CDR3 coding sequence is TGTGCCAGCAGCCAAGGGACGACTAGCAATCAGCCCCAGCATTTT. This codes for CASSQGTTSNQPQHF.

The chain employs TRBV7-8 and TRBJ2-7, with D perhaps matching TRBD1 (5 bases). Germline assignment: CDR1 SGHVS and CDR2 FQNEAQ. The CDR3 has 16 residues. Trimming took off 0 bases at V and 1 base at J, with 13 bases between the two ends. For the CDR3, the DNA is TGTGCCAGCAGCTTAGCGGGGTTAGGGGCTTCCTACGAGCAGTACTTC. The encoded protein is CASSLAGLGASYEQYF.

The CDR3 spells CARSSGDGSPGELFF. CDR3 DNA: TGTGCCAGGAGCAGCGGTGACGGTTCCCCCGGGGAGCTGTTTTTT. The V and J genes are TRBV12-3 or TRBV12-4 and TRBJ2-2; a weak D match, TRBD2 (5 bases). The germline V and J ends were trimmed by 9 bases and 6 bases, with 20 bases remaining between them. CDR3 length: 15 residues.

The table lists this clonotype with many counts. The chain combines TRBV2 with TRBJ2-5; D may correspond to TRBD1 or TRBD2 (6 bases each). This CDR3 has 13 residues. Per germline, CDR1 SNHLY and CDR2 FYNNEI. Between the trimmed V and J ends, which lost 10 bases and 3 bases, there was a span of 15 bases. CDR3 loop: CATLLEGEETQYF. Here the CDR3 DNA reads TGTGCCACCCTCCTGGAGGGGGAAGAGACCCAGTACTTC.

The chain joins TRBV7-9 to TRBJ2-5; a weak D match, TRBD1 (6 bases). Germline V CDR1 and CDR2: SEHNR, FQNEAQ (reference sequence). The V end was cut by 5 bases, the J end by 2 bases, with 9 bases between. The CDR3 is 13 amino acids. In nucleotides, the CDR3 is TGTGCCAGCAGCCCCGGGACACAAGAGACCCAGTACTTC. Residues: CASSPGTQETQYF.

The chain recombines TRBV10-3 with TRBJ2-1, with D possibly TRBD1 on 5 matching bases. The germline V gene has CDR1 ENHRY and CDR2 SYGVKD. The CDR3 is made up of 15 amino acids. The V end was cut by 2 bases, the J end by 0 bases, with 8 bases between. In DNA form, the CDR3 reads TGTGCCATCAGTGAGCAGGGAACCTCCTACAATGAGCAGTTCTTC. Protein sequence: CAISEQGTSYNEQFF.

Details on this clonotype: This may stem from a read error, because a much larger clone lies one nucleotide away. V gene TRBV12-3 or TRBV12-4 combines with J gene TRBJ1-2; TRBD1 is a possible D gene (5 bases). V was clipped by 4 bases and J by 10 bases, with 10 bases between them. The CDR3 is 11 amino acids. The CDR3 region has the DNA TGTGCCAGCAGTTGGGGGACGGACTACACCTTC. Protein product: CASSWGTDYTF.

This clonotype has only a few counts. The genes are TRBV7-3 and TRBJ2-5, with 10 bases lining up with TRBD2. Per germline, CDR1 SGHTA and CDR2 FQGTGA. The V segment lost 3 bases and the J segment 2 bases; nucleotides outside the gene matches: 3. The CDR3 runs to 15 residues. CDR3 sequence reads: CASSFQAGGQETQYF. The CDR3 bases are TGTGCCAGCAGCTTTCAAGCGGGGGGGCAAGAGACCCAGTACTTC.

On this clonotype: This sequence may be a read error, since a much larger clone differs from it by one base. V and J are TRBV7-9 and TRBJ1-1; 8 bases align to TRBD1. Germline V gives CDR1 SEHNR, CDR2 FQNEAQ (reference sequence). The length of the CDR3 is 14 residues. V lost 4 bases, J lost 2 bases, and 3 bases stayed unmatched. DNA for the CDR3: TGTGCCAGCAGCTCAGGACAGGGTAACACTGAAGCTTTCTTT. This gives the protein CASSSGQGNTEAFF.

This rearrangement joins TRBV9 to TRBJ1-2; D is uncertain. V lost 4 bases to trimming and J lost 4 bases, with 14 bases between them. CDR3 length equals 14 residues. Germline V gene data show CDR1 as SGDLS and CDR2 as YYNGEE. CDR3 in amino acids: CASSPRTDFYGYTF. In nucleotides, the CDR3 is TGTGCCAGCAGCCCCCGGACTGATTTCTATGGCTACACCTTC.

This clonotype was seen repeatedly, ten times or more. The chain carries TRBV6-1 and TRBJ2-2, with D hard to call. Deletions cut 2 bases from V and 1 base from J, with 5 bases between. The CDR3 totals 14 residues. Germline lookup yields CDR1 MNHNS and CDR2 SASEGT. CDR3 amino acids: CASSEWENTGELFF. CDR3 bases: TGTGCCAGCAGTGAATGGGAGAACACCGGGGAGCTGTTTTTT.

The chain has TRBV19 and TRBJ2-2, with 7 bases lining up with TRBD1. Germline V gene lookup returns CDR1 LNHDA and CDR2 SQIVND (reference sequence). After removal of 8 bases from V and 1 base from J, the junction contained 7 bases not matched to a gene. The CDR3 is made up of 15 amino acids. The CDR3 nucleotides are TGTGCCAGTCTCGCGTGGACAGGGAACACCGGGGAGCTGTTTTTT. This sequence encodes CASLAWTGNTGELFF. The full variable domain, completed using reference TRBV19 and TRBJ2-2, is DGGITQSPKYLFRKEGQNVTLSCEQNLNHDAMYWYRQDPGQGLRLIYYSQIVNDFQKGDIAEGYSVSREKKESFPLTVTSAQKNPTAFYLCASLAWTGNTGELFFGEGSRLTVL.

This clonotype was seen repeatedly, ten times or more. The V call is TRBV7-9, the J call TRBJ2-3; D unclear. This CDR3 region has 15 residues. Trimming removed 5 bases from V and 4 bases from J, with 16 bases in between. Germline V lookup: CDR1 SEHNR, CDR2 FQNEAQ (reference sequence). This chain's CDR3 is CASSLGSLPPDTQYF. CDR3 coding DNA: TGTGCCAGCAGCCTAGGGTCCCTTCCCCCAGATACGCAGTATTTT.